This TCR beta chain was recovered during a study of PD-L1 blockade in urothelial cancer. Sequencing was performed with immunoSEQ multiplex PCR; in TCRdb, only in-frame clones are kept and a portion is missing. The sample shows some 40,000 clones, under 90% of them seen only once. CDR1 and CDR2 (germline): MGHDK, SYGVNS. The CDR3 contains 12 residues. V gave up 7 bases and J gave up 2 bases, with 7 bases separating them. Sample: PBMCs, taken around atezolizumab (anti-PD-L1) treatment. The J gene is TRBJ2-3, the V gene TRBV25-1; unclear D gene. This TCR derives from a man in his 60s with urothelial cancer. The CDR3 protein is CASKSTTDTQYF. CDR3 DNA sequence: TGTGCCAGCAAAAGCACCACAGATACGCAGTATTTT.